One sample yielded the 5 T cell receptor beta chains listed below, sequenced in a study of blood T cell repertoires in COVID-19. The method was immunoSEQ multiplex PCR; TCRdb's version includes in-frame clones alone and lacks a portion of them. The sample yields 270,000 or so clones, about 85% seen once. What was sequenced was peripheral blood. The source of these receptors is a human donor in a cohort sampled during active COVID-19.

The rearrangement links TRBV12-3 or TRBV12-4 to TRBJ2-3; D may be TRBD2 (5 bases). V dropped 8 bases and J dropped 8 bases, with 8 bases sitting between them. The length of the CDR3 is 10 residues. The CDR3 DNA is TGTGCCAGCGGGAGTCCTACGCAGTATTTT. The encoded protein is CASGSPTQYF.

V is TRBV6-2 or TRBV6-3 and J is TRBJ2-1, with TRBD2 matching over 8 bases. CDR1 MNHEY and CDR2 SVGEGT come from the germline V gene. V shed 4 bases and J 0 bases; nucleotides not matched to a gene: 2. The CDR3 is 15 amino acids. The CDR3 bases are TGTGCCAGCAGTTTAGCGGGGATCTCCTACAATGAGCAGTTCTTC. This translates into CASSLAGISYNEQFF.

This chain links TRBV7-3 with TRBJ2-5; TRBD2 might be the D (5 bases). This CDR3 has 15 residues. V gave up 1 base and J gave up 1 base, with 10 bases separating them. Germline assignment: CDR1 SGHTA and CDR2 FQGTGA. CDR3 protein: CASSLMRTSQETQYF. The CDR3 region has the DNA TGTGCCAGCAGCTTAATGAGGACTTCCCAAGAGACCCAGTACTTC.

J is TRBJ2-7 and V is TRBV5-1; 8 positions match TRBD1. The CDR3 has 16 residues. The V gene's germline CDR1 is SGHRS and CDR2 YFSETQ. V gave up 4 bases and J gave up 6 bases; unmatched junction bases: 15. CDR3 in amino acids: CASSGTGTGKVSEQYF. The CDR3 DNA reads as TGCGCCAGCAGCGGAACCGGGACAGGAAAAGTGAGCGAGCAGTACTTC.

The V call is TRBV5-8, the J call TRBJ2-6, with TRBD2 as a possible D gene (6 bases). CDR1 is SGHTS, CDR2 YDEGEE, per germline. This CDR3 has 15 residues. The V gene lost 2 bases and the J gene lost 3 bases, with 9 bases spanning the gap. The CDR3 spells CASSFPGVGANVLTF. The CDR3 DNA sequence: TGTGCCAGCAGCTTTCCGGGGGTTGGGGCCAACGTCCTGACTTTC.